This is a list of T cell receptor beta chains from one sample in a study of blood T cells in healthy people across ages. One entry per CDR3 protein, called by TCRdb with MiXCR from the 5' RACE reads. The sample contains roughly 800,000 distinct CDR3 sequences, 58% of which appear only once. Material for sequencing was blood. The origin of the receptors is a man aged 25-45 years in good health. Each CDR3 is given without its conserved first and last residue.

>TRBV7-9|TRBJ2-5
ASSSGDRQETQY
>TRBV3-1|TRBJ1-6
ASSQTYATNSPLH
>TRBV7-9|TRBJ2-3
ASSSADGAETQY
>TRBV20-1|TRBJ2-3
SAATWREGRSDTQY
>TRBV12-3/TRBV12-4|TRBJ2-7
ASSLEGGSSEQY
>TRBV28|TRBJ1-6
ASTIGGSYNSPLH
>TRBV18|TRBJ2-5
ASSPPGRPQETQY
>TRBV6-5|TRBJ2-1
ASSYSTTGTIDEQF
>TRBV7-9|TRBJ2-5
ASSKDGAQARQY
>TRBV30|TRBJ2-6
AWTLGGQGAHSGANVLT
>TRBV21-1|TRBJ2-5
AATVAETQY
>TRBV7-2|TRBJ2-1
ASSPRLAGDVAHEQF
>TRBV6-5|TRBJ2-7
ASSYGPGYGYEQY
>TRBV6-2/TRBV6-3|TRBJ1-2
ASRHPGQGGGYT
>TRBV25-1|TRBJ2-7
ASSEWGRSYEQY
>TRBV6-1|TRBJ2-5
ASTRSHGVLQETQY
>TRBV20-1|TRBJ2-7
SATGWETYEQY
>TRBV7-3|TRBJ2-1
ASSFIRGNEQF
>TRBV7-9|TRBJ2-1
ASSSVRSYNEQF
>TRBV7-3|TRBJ2-3
ASSLGSYFDTQY
>TRBV2|TRBJ2-3
ASSDLAEAADTQY
>TRBV30|TRBJ2-7
ASSGASSYEQY
>TRBV7-9|TRBJ2-4
ASSARDREDIQY
>TRBV29-1|TRBJ1-2
SVAGGKRAFNYGYT
>TRBV7-9|TRBJ2-7
ASSFGTGWREQY
>TRBV6-6|TRBJ1-2
ASSPLSPPTGYT
>TRBV7-9|TRBJ2-4
ASSTIEEVAKNIQY
>TRBV3-1|TRBJ2-3
ASSLTVNTQY
>TRBV7-9|TRBJ2-7
ASSRGQSPMEQY
>TRBV6-1|TRBJ2-7
ASRTDRLPTYEQY
>TRBV29-1|.
SVKTSGGPQETQY
>TRBV12-3/TRBV12-4|TRBJ1-5
ANQGVPGEHSNQPQH
>TRBV14|TRBJ2-5
ASSQVASGTQY
>TRBV11-2|TRBJ2-3
ASSLFEQQSTDTQY
>TRBV18|TRBJ1-3
ASSPGTPDAGNTIY
>TRBV27|TRBJ2-1
ASSFGAGEYYNEQF
>TRBV9|TRBJ2-5
ASSVGGQGAYQETQY
>TRBV11-2|TRBJ2-3
ASRYTSWADTQY
>TRBV20-1|TRBJ2-6
SARAPGSSGANVLT
>TRBV28|TRBJ2-4
ASSFRAGGRSKNIQY
>TRBV3-1|TRBJ2-5
ASSQERRAAQY
>TRBV7-7|TRBJ2-5
ASSFRTGDNEQY
>TRBV29-1|TRBJ2-5
SVLPGTETQY
>TRBV9|TRBJ1-5
ASSGGDGEGQPQH
>TRBV28|TRBJ1-1
AIGTGLNTEAF